The 31 T cell receptor beta chains reported below all come from one sample, sequenced in a study of cytomegalovirus exposure and HLA in healthy donors. The PCR used 60 Vbeta and 13 Jbeta primers. This table comes from immunoSEQ multiplex PCR, and its TCRdb copy is limited to in-frame clones, with some not included. The data show some 200,000 clones, around 78% seen once. Specimen: PBMCs. The receptor source for this set is a woman in her 30s in good health and CMV-seropositive.

The rearrangement links TRBV6-4 to TRBJ1-1, with D possibly being TRBD1 (6 bases). Germline V gene sequence: CDR1 MRHNA, CDR2 SNTAGT. There are 14 residues in the CDR3. V was cut by 6 bases and J by 3 bases, with 14 bases left in between. The CDR3 DNA reads as TGTGCCAGCAGGCAAAGCACAGGGTACACTGAAGCTTTCTTT. It is translated as CASRQSTGYTEAFF.

The chain combines TRBV30 with TRBJ1-5; 11 positions agree with TRBD1. Germline V gene sequence: CDR1 GTSNPN, CDR2 SVGIG (reference sequence). Trimming at V came to 1 base and at J to 6 bases, leaving 11 bases not matched to a gene. The length of the CDR3 is 17 residues. CDR3 sequence: CAWSDPGQGALGQPQHF. DNA for the CDR3: TGTGCCTGGAGTGACCCCGGACAGGGGGCATTGGGTCAGCCCCAGCATTTT.

The chain has TRBV7-9 and TRBJ2-4; perhaps TRBD2 as D (5 bases). CDR3 length equals 15 residues. In germline, CDR1 is SEHNR, CDR2 FQNEAQ (reference sequence). V was shortened by 0 bases and J by 3 bases, with 9 bases between the two germline ends. The CDR3 coding sequence is TGTGCCAGCAGCTTAGCGTTGGAGGTCAAAAACATTCAGTACTTC. Amino acids: CASSLALEVKNIQYF.

CDR3 DNA sequence: TGTGCCAGCAGCTTAATATTCAGGGACTACAATGAGCAGTTCTTC. Translated: CASSLIFRDYNEQFF. This rearrangement joins TRBV7-2 to TRBJ2-1; tentative D call: TRBD1 (5 bases). V shed 2 bases and J shed 3 bases, with 11 bases lying between them. Germline V lookup: CDR1 SGHTA, CDR2 FQGNSA. The CDR3 spans 15 residues.

This rearrangement joins TRBV11-2 to TRBJ1-1; the D is unclear. Germline V lookup: CDR1 SGHAT, CDR2 FQNNGV. V dropped 1 base and J dropped 6 bases, with 18 bases sitting between them. This CDR3 contains 16 residues. The CDR3 coding sequence is TGTGCCAGCAGCTTAGTCCGACCTGGGTGGAGCGCTGAAGCTTTCTTT. It specifies CASSLVRPGWSAEAFF.

The chain recombines TRBV5-1 with TRBJ2-7; D is perhaps TRBD1 (6 bases). This CDR3 is built from 16 residues. Germline V gives CDR1 SGHRS, CDR2 YFSETQ. Trimming cost V 3 bases and J 5 bases, with 21 bases left between them. CDR3 bases: TGCGCCAGCAGCTCACAACCCACAGGGCAATCAAACGAGCAGTACTTC. It is translated as CASSSQPTGQSNEQYF.

The DNA of the CDR3 is TGTGCCAGCAGGAAACTAGCGGGAGTAAGTCCGCGCACAGATACGCAGTATTTT. It is translated as CASRKLAGVSPRTDTQYF. The V call is TRBV27, the J call TRBJ2-3; TRBD2 agrees at 11 bases. V shed 6 bases and J 1 base; nucleotides not matched to a gene: 12. The CDR3 sequence is 18 residues long. Germline assignment: CDR1 MNHEY and CDR2 SMNVEV (reference sequence).

A single count supports this clone. This chain uses TRBV6-1 with TRBJ1-3; D gene ambiguous. The V gene's germline CDR1 is MNHNS and CDR2 SASEGT. V lost 8 bases to trimming and J lost 0 bases, with 11 bases between them. The CDR3 consists of 14 residues. The CDR3 region is CASGRGLSGNTIYF. CDR3 nucleotides: TGTGCCAGCGGGCGGGGTCTCTCTGGAAACACCATATATTTT.

The DNA of the CDR3 is TGCGCCAGCAGTGAGTCTCGGGGGGCCCGTGGGGCTTTCTTT. As protein: CASSESRGARGAFF. This chain links TRBV10-1 with TRBJ1-1, with D tentatively TRBD1 (6 bases). Germline V gene lookup returns CDR1 WNHNN and CDR2 SYGVQD (reference sequence). The CDR3 consists of 14 residues. V lost 0 bases and J lost 11, with 16 bases in between.

This rearrangement joins TRBV5-6 to TRBJ1-2; no definite D call. V lost 4 bases to trimming and J lost 5 bases, with 21 bases between them. From germline, CDR1 is SGHDT and CDR2 YYEEEE. CDR3 length: 16 residues. DNA for the CDR3: TGTGCCAGCAGCCCCGAAGACACGCTAATCAATTATGGCTACACCTTC. This encodes CASSPEDTLINYGYTF.

V gene TRBV4-3 combines with J gene TRBJ1-2; 8 nucleotides agree with TRBD1. The CDR3 has 16 amino acids. Germline V gene lookup returns CDR1 LGHNA and CDR2 YSLEER. V dropped 0 bases and J dropped 4; count of bases not matched to a gene: 7. The CDR3 protein is CASSQELAGGLYGYTF. DNA for the CDR3: TGCGCCAGCAGCCAAGAATTGGCAGGGGGCCTCTATGGCTACACCTTC.

The chain employs TRBV7-6 and TRBJ2-5; no firm D call. Germline CDR1 and CDR2: SGHVS and FNYEAQ. The CDR3 totals 15 residues. Trimming shortened V by 0 bases and J by 1 base, and 9 bases separated the two germline ends. The CDR3 is CASSLASNSQETQYF. CDR3 coding DNA: TGTGCCAGCAGCTTAGCGAGTAACAGCCAAGAGACCCAGTACTTC.

V and J are TRBV28 and TRBJ1-5, with D maybe TRBD1 (6 bases). The germline V gene has CDR1 MDHEN and CDR2 SYDVKM. The V end lost 2 bases, the J end lost 4 bases, and 6 bases lay between the germline ends. This CDR3 spans 13 amino acids. The CDR3 is CASSLQGNQPQHF. DNA of the CDR3: TGTGCCAGCAGTTTACAGGGGAATCAGCCCCAGCATTTT. Variable domain in full (rest from reference TRBV28 and TRBJ1-5): DVKVTQSSRYLVKRTGEKVFLECVQDMDHENMFWYRQDPGLGLRLIYFSYDVKMKEKGDIPEGYSVSREKKERFSLILESASTNQTSMYLCASSLQGNQPQHFGDGTRLSIL.

The J gene is TRBJ2-5, the V gene TRBV19; D may be TRBD1 (5 bases). The CDR3 consists of 13 residues. Germline values: CDR1 LNHDA, CDR2 SQIVND (reference sequence). The V end lost 7 bases, the J end lost 5 bases, and 14 bases lay between the germline ends. The CDR3 region has the DNA TGTGCCAGTAACAGGAACCCCTTGGAGACCCAGTACTTC. It encodes CASNRNPLETQYF. Complete variable domain (other parts from reference TRBV19 and TRBJ2-5): DGGITQSPKYLFRKEGQNVTLSCEQNLNHDAMYWYRQDPGQGLRLIYYSQIVNDFQKGDIAEGYSVSREKKESFPLTVTSAQKNPTAFYLCASNRNPLETQYFGPGTRLLVL.

The chain carries TRBV10-2 and TRBJ1-2; D is unresolved. The CDR3 is 13 residues long. Trimming took 3 bases from V and 6 from J, leaving 11 bases between them. Germline CDR1 reads WSHSY; CDR2 reads SAAADI. The CDR3 loop reads CASSDWFPNGYTF. CDR3 in DNA: TGCGCCAGCAGTGATTGGTTTCCTAATGGCTACACCTTC.

This sequence joins TRBV4-3 and TRBJ2-3; a weak D match, TRBD1 (5 bases). CDR1 and CDR2 from the germline V gene are LGHNA and YSLEER. V dropped 3 bases and J dropped 4 bases, with 14 bases sitting between them. This CDR3 spans 15 amino acids. The CDR3 DNA follows: TGCGCCAGCAGCCAGGGGCCAGGTTTGGCAGATACGCAGTATTTT. This gives the protein CASSQGPGLADTQYF.

CDR3: CASKTGSQPQHF. The CDR3 bases are TGTGCCAGCAAAACAGGGTCGCAGCCCCAGCATTTT. This chain joins TRBV6-5 and TRBJ1-5, with D perhaps matching TRBD1 (6 bases). The CDR3 length is 12 residues. The germline CDR1 and CDR2 sequences are MNHEY and SVGAGI. With 7 bases removed from V and 7 bases from J, the gap between germline ends came to 11 bases.

This clone appeared a single time. V gene TRBV4-3 combines with J gene TRBJ2-5; 11 bases are shared with TRBD2. The CDR3 totals 16 residues. From germline, CDR1 is LGHNA and CDR2 YSLEER. The ends lost 5 bases at V and 4 bases at J; junction bases unmatched: 9. The CDR3 spells CASSGGSGRAGETQYF. In DNA form, the CDR3 reads TGCGCCAGCAGCGGGGGTAGCGGGAGGGCAGGAGAGACCCAGTACTTC.

Concerning this clone itself: Distinct nucleotide sequences in the sample also encode this CDR3. The genes are TRBV6-5 and TRBJ2-3; TRBD2 agrees at 8 bases. This CDR3 region has 15 residues. V gave up 0 bases and J gave up 9 bases; unmatched junction bases: 8. Germline loops: CDR1 MNHEY, CDR2 SVGAGI. The CDR3 reads CASSYSAGLAPTQYF. The CDR3 nucleotides are TGTGCCAGCAGTTACTCTGCAGGACTAGCCCCGACGCAGTATTTT.

This chain links TRBV2 with TRBJ1-5; maybe TRBD1 (5 bases). The CDR3 is 14 amino acids. Trimming pared 2 bases from V and 6 bases from J, leaving 11 bases between. CDR1 is SNHLY, CDR2 FYNNEI, per germline. The CDR3 DNA sequence: TGTGCCAGCAGTGAAATAGGGGTAGGTCAGCCCCAGCATTTT. Translated, it gives CASSEIGVGQPQHF. Full variable domain (outside the CDR3, taken from reference TRBV2 and TRBJ1-5): EPEVTQTPSHQVTQMGQEVILRCVPISNHLYFYWYRQILGQKVEFLVSFYNNEISEKSEIFDDQFSVERPDGSNFTLKIRSTKLEDSAMYFCASSEIGVGQPQHFGDGTRLSIL.

This rearrangement joins TRBV6-5 to TRBJ1-1, with D possibly being TRBD1 (5 bases). The CDR3 runs 14 residues. The V gene lost 0 bases and the J gene lost 4 bases, with 9 bases spanning the gap. The germline V gene has CDR1 MNHEY and CDR2 SVGAGI. CDR3 sequence (DNA): TGTGCCAGCAGTTACTCCAGGGAGGGCACTGAAGCTTTCTTT. It specifies CASSYSREGTEAFF.

The chain links TRBV19 to TRBJ2-3, with D possibly being TRBD2 (6 bases). The V end was cut by 7 bases, the J end by 6 bases, with 14 bases between. Per germline, CDR1 LNHDA and CDR2 SQIVND (reference sequence). This CDR3 is built from 13 residues. DNA for the CDR3: TGTGCCAGTAAAGTCGGGCTAGCGGATACGCAGTATTTT. It translates to CASKVGLADTQYF.

The chain recombines TRBV2 with TRBJ1-1, with 9 bases lining up with TRBD1. Germline CDR1 SNHLY, CDR2 FYNNEI. Trimming at V came to 6 bases and at J to 3 bases, leaving 8 bases not matched to a gene. CDR3 length: 15 residues. CDR3 coding DNA: TGTGCCAGCAGCTTTGGGGGACAGGGATACACTGAAGCTTTCTTT. This translates into CASSFGGQGYTEAFF.

V is TRBV9 and J is TRBJ1-1, with a tentative D call TRBD1 (5 bases). V gave up 3 bases and J gave up 4 bases, with 10 bases separating them. The CDR3 is 13 amino acids. Per germline, CDR1 SGDLS and CDR2 YYNGEE. Here the CDR3 DNA reads TGTGCCAGCAGCGCCGGGGGGGGCACTGAAGCTTTCTTT. Residues: CASSAGGGTEAFF.

This chain joins TRBV18 and TRBJ2-5, with a tentative D call TRBD1 (5 bases). The germline V and J ends were trimmed by 5 bases and 6 bases, with 10 bases remaining between them. The length of the CDR3 is 12 residues. Germline V CDR1 and CDR2: KGHSH, LQKENI. The CDR3 DNA is TGTGCCAGCTCAGGGCAGGGCAAGACCCAGTACTTC. Residues: CASSGQGKTQYF.

The chain has TRBV27 and TRBJ2-5; TRBD1 matches at 7 bases. Germline values: CDR1 MNHEY, CDR2 SMNVEV (reference sequence). V dropped 6 bases and J dropped 3; count of bases not matched to a gene: 4. This CDR3 contains 13 residues. CDR3 coding DNA: TGTGCCAGCAGGGGCCAGGGGGAAGAGACCCAGTACTTC. As protein: CASRGQGEETQYF.

V and J are TRBV2 and TRBJ2-1; 8 bases align to TRBD2. The V gene end was trimmed by 6 bases and the J gene end by 5 bases; junction bases not matched to a gene: 9. Germline V gene sequence: CDR1 SNHLY, CDR2 FYNNEI. The CDR3 loop spans 15 amino acids. CDR3 amino acids: CASSPGLDGHNEQFF. The CDR3 DNA reads as TGTGCCAGCAGCCCGGGACTAGATGGGCACAATGAGCAGTTCTTC.

CDR3 in amino acids: CASSEGQGNPQPQHF. In DNA, the CDR3 is TGTGCCAGCAGTGAAGGACAGGGGAACCCTCAGCCCCAGCATTTT. The genes are TRBV2 and TRBJ1-5, with 8 bases fitting TRBD1. CDR1 and CDR2 from the germline V gene are SNHLY and FYNNEI. J was trimmed by 6 bases and V by 1 base; bases with no gene match: 5. CDR3 length: 15 residues.

The rearrangement joins TRBV4-2 to TRBJ2-2; 11 bases match TRBD1. V lost 0 bases to trimming and J lost 6 bases; unmatched junction nucleotides: 9. The CDR3 has 18 residues. Germline CDR1 is LGHNA and CDR2 is YNFKEQ. The chain's CDR3 is CASSQDRVGQGVSGELFF. The DNA for the CDR3 is TGTGCCAGCAGCCAAGATAGGGTGGGACAGGGGGTATCCGGGGAGCTGTTTTTT.

The J gene is TRBJ2-7, the V gene TRBV10-3, with TRBD2 matching 7 bases. There are 13 residues in the CDR3. Germline V lookup: CDR1 ENHRY, CDR2 SYGVKD. J gave up 1 base and V 6 bases, and 3 bases lay outside the gene matches. The CDR3 DNA reads as TGTGCCATCAGCCCGGGACTATCCTACGAGCAGTACTTC. Encoded protein: CAISPGLSYEQYF.

This clone was detected once. The chain links TRBV5-6 to TRBJ2-1; 12 bases are shared with TRBD2. The CDR3 has 19 residues. CDR1 is SGHDT and CDR2 is YYEEEE in the germline V gene. The V gene end was trimmed by 5 bases and the J gene end by 3 bases; junction bases not matched to a gene: 15. This CDR3 is CASSLLVASGGDYYNEQFF. The CDR3 nucleotides are TGTGCCAGCAGTTTGCTTGTTGCTAGCGGGGGGGACTACTACAATGAGCAGTTCTTC.